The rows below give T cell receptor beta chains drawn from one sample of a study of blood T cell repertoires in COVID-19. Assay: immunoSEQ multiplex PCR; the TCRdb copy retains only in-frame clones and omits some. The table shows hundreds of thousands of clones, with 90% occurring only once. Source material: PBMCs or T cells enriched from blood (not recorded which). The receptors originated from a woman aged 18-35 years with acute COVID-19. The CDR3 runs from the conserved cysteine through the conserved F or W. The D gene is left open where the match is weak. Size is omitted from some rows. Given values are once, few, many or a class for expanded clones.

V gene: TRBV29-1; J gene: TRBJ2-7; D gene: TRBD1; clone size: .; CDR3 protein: CSVATQGRSSYEQYF; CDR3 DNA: TGCAGCGTCGCAACACAGGGGCGCAGCTCCTACGAGCAGTACTTC
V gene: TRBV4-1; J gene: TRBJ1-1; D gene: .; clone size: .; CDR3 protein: CASSQGRTANTEAFF; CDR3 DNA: TGCGCCAGCAGCCAAGGTCGGACAGCGAACACTGAAGCTTTCTTT
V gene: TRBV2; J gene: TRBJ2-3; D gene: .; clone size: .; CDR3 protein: CASKDQRDTQYF; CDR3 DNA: TGTGCCAGCAAAGACCAGAGGGATACGCAGTATTTT
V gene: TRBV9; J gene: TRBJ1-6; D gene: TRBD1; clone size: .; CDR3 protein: CASAREDRANSPLHF; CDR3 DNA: TGTGCCAGCGCGAGGGAGGACAGGGCTAATTCACCCCTCCACTTT
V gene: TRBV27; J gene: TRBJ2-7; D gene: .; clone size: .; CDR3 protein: CASSPTSAYLSYEQYF; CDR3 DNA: TGTGCCAGCAGTCCAACCTCCGCGTACTTATCCTACGAGCAGTACTTC
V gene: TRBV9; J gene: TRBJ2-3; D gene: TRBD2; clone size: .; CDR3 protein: CASSVGTSGWGTDTQYF; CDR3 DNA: TGTGCCAGCAGCGTAGGGACTAGCGGATGGGGCACAGATACGCAGTATTTT
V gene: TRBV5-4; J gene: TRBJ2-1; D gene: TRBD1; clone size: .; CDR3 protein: CASSLSRDRNNEQFF; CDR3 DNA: TGTGCCAGCAGCTTATCCCGGGACAGAAACAATGAGCAGTTCTTC
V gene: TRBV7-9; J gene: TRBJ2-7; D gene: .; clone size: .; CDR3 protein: CASSPVGGRVTYEQYF; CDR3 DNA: TGTGCCAGCAGCCCAGTGGGCGGCAGGGTGACTTACGAGCAGTACTTC
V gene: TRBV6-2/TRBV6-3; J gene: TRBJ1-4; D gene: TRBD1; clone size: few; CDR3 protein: CASSITGGGVKLFF; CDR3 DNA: TGTGCCAGCAGCATAACAGGGGGCGGTGTAAAACTGTTTTTT
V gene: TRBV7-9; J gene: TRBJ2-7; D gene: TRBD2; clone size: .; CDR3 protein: CASSLSGRSYEQYF; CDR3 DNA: TGTGCCAGCAGCTTAAGCGGGAGGTCCTACGAGCAGTACTTC
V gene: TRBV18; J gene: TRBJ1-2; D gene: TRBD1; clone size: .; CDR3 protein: CASSPRETGGTNNYGYTF; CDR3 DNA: TGTGCCAGCTCACCCCGCGAGACAGGGGGCACCAATAACTATGGCTACACCTTC
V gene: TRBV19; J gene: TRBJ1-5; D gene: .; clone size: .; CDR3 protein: CASSIDFIRGINQPQHF; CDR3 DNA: TGTGCCAGTAGTATAGATTTTATTAGGGGTATTAATCAGCCCCAGCATTTT
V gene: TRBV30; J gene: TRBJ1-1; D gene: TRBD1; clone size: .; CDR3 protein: CAWSNPGTGKAEAFF; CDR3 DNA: TGTGCCTGGAGTAATCCCGGGACAGGGAAAGCTGAAGCTTTCTTT
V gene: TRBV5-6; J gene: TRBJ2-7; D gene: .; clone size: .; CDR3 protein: CASSLFGGGVEQYF; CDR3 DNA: TGTGCCAGCAGCTTGTTCGGGGGAGGAGTTGAGCAGTACTTC
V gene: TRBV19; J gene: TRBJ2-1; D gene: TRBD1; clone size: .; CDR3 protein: CASSAPGQASYNEQFF; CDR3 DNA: TGTGCCAGTAGTGCCCCGGGACAGGCGTCCTACAATGAGCAGTTCTTC
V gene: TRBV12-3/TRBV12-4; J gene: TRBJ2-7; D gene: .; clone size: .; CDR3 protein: CASSLFDSSVLEF; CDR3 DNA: TGTGCCAGCAGTTTATTCGACAGTTCGGTATTAGAATTC
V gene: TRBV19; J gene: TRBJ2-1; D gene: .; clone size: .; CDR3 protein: CASSMSRGSSYNEQFF; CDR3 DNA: TGTGCCAGTAGTATGAGTAGGGGATCCTCCTACAATGAGCAGTTCTTC
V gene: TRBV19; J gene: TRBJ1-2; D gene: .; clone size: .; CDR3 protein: CASSRNRVGYTF; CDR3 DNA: TGTGCCAGTAGTAGAAACAGGGTTGGCTACACCTTC
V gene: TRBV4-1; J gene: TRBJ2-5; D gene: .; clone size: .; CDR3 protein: CASSQGRENRRETQYF; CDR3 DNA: TGCGCCAGCAGCCAAGGCCGGGAGAACCGGCGGGAGACCCAGTACTTC
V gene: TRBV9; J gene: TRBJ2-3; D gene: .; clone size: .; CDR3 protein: CASSVGRGSTDTQYF; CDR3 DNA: TGTGCCAGCAGCGTAGGAAGGGGGAGCACAGATACGCAGTATTTT
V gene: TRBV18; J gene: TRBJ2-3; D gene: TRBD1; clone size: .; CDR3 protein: CASSKHPGQGTDTQYF; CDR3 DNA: TGTGCCAGCTCAAAGCATCCGGGACAGGGCACAGATACGCAGTATTTT
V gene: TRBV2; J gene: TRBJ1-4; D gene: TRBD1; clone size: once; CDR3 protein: CASSVRGVNEKLFF; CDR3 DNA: TGTGCCAGCAGCGTCAGGGGGGTTAATGAAAAACTGTTTTTT
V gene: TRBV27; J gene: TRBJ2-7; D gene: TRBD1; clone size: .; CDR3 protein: CASKAGQGDYEQYF; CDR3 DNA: TGTGCCAGCAAAGCGGGACAGGGGGACTACGAGCAGTACTTC
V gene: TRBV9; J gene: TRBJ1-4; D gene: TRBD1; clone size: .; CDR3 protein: CASSLRQDRGNEKLFF; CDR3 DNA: TGTGCCAGCAGCCTCCGACAGGACAGGGGGAATGAAAAACTGTTTTTT